Listed below are T cell receptor beta chains from one sample, sequenced in a study of early T cells in non-severe SARS-CoV-2 infection. TCRdb itself ran the 5' RACE reads through MiXCR, one entry per CDR3 protein. Of tens of thousands of distinct CDR3 sequences in the sample, about 10% were seen once. The specimen was whole blood. The source of these receptors is an adult who was a healthcare worker with PCR-confirmed SARS-CoV-2 infection or an uninfected control (not recorded which). CDR3s include the opening cysteine and the closing phenylalanine or tryptophan. Only part of the rows carry a size: once, few, many, or a class if the clone is expanded.

CDR3,V,size
CASSLGQGSRPQHF,TRBV10-2,many
CASSIAQGASEQYF,TRBV19,many
CSARNPGRENIQYF,TRBV20-1,NA
CASSHIVPGQGHSYTQYF,TRBV4-1,many
CSVAPSAGANVLTF,TRBV29-1,NA
CASSKEQKNEKLFF,TRBV27,NA
CASSRLAGATGNEQFF,TRBV2,few
CASSLGGQGAYEQYF,TRBV7-9,NA
CASSLSGRAEREQFF,TRBV5-1,many
CASSTSGPYEQYF,TRBV19,few
CASRVQGAEAFF,TRBV6-6,NA